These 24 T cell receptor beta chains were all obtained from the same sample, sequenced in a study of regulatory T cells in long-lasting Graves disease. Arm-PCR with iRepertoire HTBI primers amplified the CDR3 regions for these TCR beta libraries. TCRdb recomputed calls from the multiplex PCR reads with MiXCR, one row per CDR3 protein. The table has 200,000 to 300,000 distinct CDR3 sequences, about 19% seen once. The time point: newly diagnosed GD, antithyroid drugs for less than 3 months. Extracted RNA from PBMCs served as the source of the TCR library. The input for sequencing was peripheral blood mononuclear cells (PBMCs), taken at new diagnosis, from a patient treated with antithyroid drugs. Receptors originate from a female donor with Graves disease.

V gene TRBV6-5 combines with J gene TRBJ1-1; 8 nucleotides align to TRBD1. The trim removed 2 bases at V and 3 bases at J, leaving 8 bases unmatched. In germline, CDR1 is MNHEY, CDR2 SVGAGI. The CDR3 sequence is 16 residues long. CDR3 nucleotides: TGTGCCAGCAGTTACCCTGAGGCAGGGGGCTACACTGAAGCTTTCTTT. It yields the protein CASSYPEAGGYTEAFF.

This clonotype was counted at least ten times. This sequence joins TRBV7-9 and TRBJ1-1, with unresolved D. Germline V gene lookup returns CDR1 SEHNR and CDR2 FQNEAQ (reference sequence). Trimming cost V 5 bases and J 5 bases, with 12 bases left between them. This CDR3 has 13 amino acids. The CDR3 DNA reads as TGTGCCAGCAGCCCCGATGTAAGGACTGAAGCTTTCTTT. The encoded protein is CASSPDVRTEAFF.

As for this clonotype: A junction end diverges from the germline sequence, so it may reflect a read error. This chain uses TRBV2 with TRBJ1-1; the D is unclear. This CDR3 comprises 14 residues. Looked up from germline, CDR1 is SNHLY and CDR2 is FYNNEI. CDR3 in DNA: TGTGCCAGCAGCTTGGTATTCGGGAACACTGAAGCTCTCTTT. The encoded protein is CASSLVFGNTEALF.

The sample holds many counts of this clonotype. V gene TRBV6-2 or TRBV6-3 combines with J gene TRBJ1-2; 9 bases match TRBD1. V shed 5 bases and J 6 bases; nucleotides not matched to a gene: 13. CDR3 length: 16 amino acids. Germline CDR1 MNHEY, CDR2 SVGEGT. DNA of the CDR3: TGTGCCAGCAGTCCGCACCGGGACAGGGCGTCTGATGGCTACACCTTC. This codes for CASSPHRDRASDGYTF.

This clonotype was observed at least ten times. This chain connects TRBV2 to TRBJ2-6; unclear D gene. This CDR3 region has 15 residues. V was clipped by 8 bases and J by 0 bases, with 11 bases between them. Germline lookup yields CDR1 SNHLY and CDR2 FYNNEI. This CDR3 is CASHTLSSGANVLTF. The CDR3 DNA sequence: TGTGCCAGCCATACCTTGAGCTCTGGGGCCAACGTCCTGACTTTC.

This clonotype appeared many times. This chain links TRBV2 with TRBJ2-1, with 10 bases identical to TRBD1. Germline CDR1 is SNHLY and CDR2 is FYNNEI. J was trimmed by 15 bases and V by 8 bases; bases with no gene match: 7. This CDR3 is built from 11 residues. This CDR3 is CASFRDRGSFF. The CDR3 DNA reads TGTGCCAGCTTCCGGGACAGGGGATCGTTCTTC.

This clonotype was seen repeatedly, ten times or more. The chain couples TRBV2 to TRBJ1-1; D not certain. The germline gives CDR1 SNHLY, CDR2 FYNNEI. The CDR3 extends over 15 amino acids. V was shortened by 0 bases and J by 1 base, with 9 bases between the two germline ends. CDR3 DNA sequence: TGTGCCAGCAGTGAAGCGCTTCGGCGGAACACTGAAGCTTTCTTT. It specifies CASSEALRRNTEAFF.

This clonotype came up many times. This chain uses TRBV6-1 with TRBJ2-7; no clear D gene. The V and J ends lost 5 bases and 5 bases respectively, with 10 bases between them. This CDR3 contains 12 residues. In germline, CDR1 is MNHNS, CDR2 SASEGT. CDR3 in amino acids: CASSLKDHEQYF. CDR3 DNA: TGTGCCAGCAGTCTCAAGGACCACGAGCAGTACTTC.

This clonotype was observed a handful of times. The CDR3 sequence is CASSPSPGYEQFF. The CDR3 nucleotides are TGTGCCAGCAGCCCCTCGCCTGGGTATGAGCAGTTCTTC. This chain joins TRBV7-3 and TRBJ2-1; no clear D. The CDR3 loop spans 13 amino acids. Between the trimmed V and J ends, which lost 5 bases and 8 bases, there was a span of 13 bases. Germline-derived CDR1 and CDR2 are SGHTA and FQGTGA.

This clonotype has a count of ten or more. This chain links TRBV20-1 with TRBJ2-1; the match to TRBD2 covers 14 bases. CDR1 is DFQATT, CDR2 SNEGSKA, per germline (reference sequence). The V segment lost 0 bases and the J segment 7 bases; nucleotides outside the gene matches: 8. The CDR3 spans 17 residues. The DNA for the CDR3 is TGCAGTGCTAGAGATAATCGACTAGCGGGGGGGCCTAATGAGCAGTTCTTC. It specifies CSARDNRLAGGPNEQFF.

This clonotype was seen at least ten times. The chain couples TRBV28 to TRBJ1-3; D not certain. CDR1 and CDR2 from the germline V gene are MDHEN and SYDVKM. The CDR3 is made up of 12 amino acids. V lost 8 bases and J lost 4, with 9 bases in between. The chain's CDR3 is CASYGLGNTIYF. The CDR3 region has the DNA TGTGCCAGCTATGGGTTAGGAAACACCATATATTTT. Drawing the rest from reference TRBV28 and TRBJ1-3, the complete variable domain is DVKVTQSSRYLVKRTGEKVFLECVQDMDHENMFWYRQDPGLGLRLIYFSYDVKMKEKGDIPEGYSVSREKKERFSLILESASTNQTSMYLCASYGLGNTIYFGEGSWLTVV.

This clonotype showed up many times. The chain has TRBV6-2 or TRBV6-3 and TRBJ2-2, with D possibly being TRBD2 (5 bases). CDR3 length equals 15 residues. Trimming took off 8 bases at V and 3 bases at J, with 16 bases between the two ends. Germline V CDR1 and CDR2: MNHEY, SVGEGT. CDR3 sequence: CASRGFPGDTGELFF. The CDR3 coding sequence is TGTGCCAGCCGGGGTTTTCCTGGGGACACCGGGGAGCTGTTTTTT.

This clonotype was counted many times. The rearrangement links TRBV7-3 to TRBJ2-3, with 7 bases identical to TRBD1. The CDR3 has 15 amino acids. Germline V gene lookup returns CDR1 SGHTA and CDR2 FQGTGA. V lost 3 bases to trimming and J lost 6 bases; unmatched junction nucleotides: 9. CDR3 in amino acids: CASSLTGTAADTQYF. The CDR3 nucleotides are TGTGCCAGCAGCTTGACCGGGACAGCGGCCGATACGCAGTATTTT. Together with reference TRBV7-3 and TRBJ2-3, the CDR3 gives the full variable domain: GAGVSQTPSNKVTEKGKYVELRCDPISGHTALYWYRQSLGQGPEFLIYFQGTGAADDSGLPNDRFFAVRPEGSVSTLKIQRTERGDSAVYLCASSLTGTAADTQYFGPGTRLTVL.

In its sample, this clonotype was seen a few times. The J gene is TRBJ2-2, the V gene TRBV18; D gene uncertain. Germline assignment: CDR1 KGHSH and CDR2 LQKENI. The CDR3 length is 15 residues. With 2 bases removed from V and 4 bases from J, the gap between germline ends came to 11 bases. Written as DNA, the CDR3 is TGTGCCAGCTCACCAGAGGAGTGGACCACCGGGGAGCTGTTTTTT. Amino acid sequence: CASSPEEWTTGELFF.

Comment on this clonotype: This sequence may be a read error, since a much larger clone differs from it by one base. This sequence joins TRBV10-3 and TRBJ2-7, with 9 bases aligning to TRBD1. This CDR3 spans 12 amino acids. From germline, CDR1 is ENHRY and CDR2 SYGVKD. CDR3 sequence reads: CAISGADRGGHF. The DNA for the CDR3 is TGTGCCATCAGTGGGGCAGACAGGGGGGGGCACTTC.

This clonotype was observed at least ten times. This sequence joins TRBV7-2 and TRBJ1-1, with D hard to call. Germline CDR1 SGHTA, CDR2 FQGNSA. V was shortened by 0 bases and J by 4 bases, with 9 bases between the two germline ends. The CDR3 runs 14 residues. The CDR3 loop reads CASSLARGTTEAFF. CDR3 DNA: TGTGCCAGCAGCTTAGCGCGTGGAACCACTGAAGCTTTCTTT.

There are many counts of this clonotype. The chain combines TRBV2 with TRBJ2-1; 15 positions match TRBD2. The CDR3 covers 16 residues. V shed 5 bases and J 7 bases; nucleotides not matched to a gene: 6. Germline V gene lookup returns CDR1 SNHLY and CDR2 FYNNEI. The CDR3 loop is CASSRTSGGVINEQFF. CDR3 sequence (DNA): TGTGCCAGCAGTAGGACTAGCGGGGGGGTTATTAATGAGCAGTTCTTC.

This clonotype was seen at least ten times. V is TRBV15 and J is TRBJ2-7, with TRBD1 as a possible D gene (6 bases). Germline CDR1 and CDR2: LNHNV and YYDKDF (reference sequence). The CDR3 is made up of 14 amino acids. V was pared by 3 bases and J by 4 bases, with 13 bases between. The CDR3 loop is CATSSQGIGYEQYF. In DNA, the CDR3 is TGTGCCACCAGCAGCCAGGGGATAGGATACGAGCAGTACTTC.

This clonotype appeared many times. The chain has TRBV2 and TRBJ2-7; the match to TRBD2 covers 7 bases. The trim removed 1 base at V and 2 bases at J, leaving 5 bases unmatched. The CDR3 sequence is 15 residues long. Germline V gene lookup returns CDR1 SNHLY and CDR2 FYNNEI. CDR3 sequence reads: CASSEGTRGTYEQYF. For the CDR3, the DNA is TGTGCCAGCAGTGAAGGGACTAGGGGAACCTACGAGCAGTACTTC.

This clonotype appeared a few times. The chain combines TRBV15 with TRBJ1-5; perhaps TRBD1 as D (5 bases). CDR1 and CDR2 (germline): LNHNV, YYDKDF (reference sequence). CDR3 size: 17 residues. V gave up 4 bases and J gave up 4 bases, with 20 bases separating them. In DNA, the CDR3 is TGTGCCACCAGCATAGGGAGGGCAGGGTGGGGGAATCAGCCCCAGCATTTT. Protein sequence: CATSIGRAGWGNQPQHF.

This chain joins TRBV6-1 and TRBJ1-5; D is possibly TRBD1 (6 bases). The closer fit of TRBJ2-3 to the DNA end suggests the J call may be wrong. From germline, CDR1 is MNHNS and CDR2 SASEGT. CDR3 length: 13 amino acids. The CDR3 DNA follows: TGTGCCAGCAGCCTCAGGGGTGGGCAGCCCCAGTATTTT. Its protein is CASSLRGGQPQYF.

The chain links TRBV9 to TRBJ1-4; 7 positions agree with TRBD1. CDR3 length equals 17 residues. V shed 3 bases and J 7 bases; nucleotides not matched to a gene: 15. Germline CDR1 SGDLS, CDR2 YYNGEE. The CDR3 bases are TGTGCCAGCAGCGCCAGGGGGGGGGCATACGAGCTTGAAAAACTGTTTTTT. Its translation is CASSARGGAYELEKLFF.

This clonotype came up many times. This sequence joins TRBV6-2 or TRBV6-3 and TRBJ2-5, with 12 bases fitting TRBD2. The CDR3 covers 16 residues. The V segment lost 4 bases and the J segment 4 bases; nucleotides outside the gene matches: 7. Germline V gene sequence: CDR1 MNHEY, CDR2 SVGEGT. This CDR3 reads CASSSLAGGLIETQYF. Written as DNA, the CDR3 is TGTGCCAGCAGTTCCCTAGCGGGGGGGCTTATAGAGACCCAGTACTTC.

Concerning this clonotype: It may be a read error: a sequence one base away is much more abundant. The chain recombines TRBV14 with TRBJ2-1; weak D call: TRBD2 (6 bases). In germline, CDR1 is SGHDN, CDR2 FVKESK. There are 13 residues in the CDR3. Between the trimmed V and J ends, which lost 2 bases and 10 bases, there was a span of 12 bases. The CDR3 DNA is TGTGCCAGCAGCCAACCGGGAGCCTACGAGCAGTTCTTC. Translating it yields CASSQPGAYEQFF. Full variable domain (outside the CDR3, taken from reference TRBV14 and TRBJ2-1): EAGVTQFPSHSVIEKGQTVTLRCDPISGHDNLYWYRRVMGKEIKFLLHFVKESKQDESGMPNNRFLAERTGGTYSTLKVQPAELEDSGVYFCASSQPGAYEQFFGPGTRLTVL.